This T cell receptor (beta chain) was captured by sequencing in a study of regulatory T cells in long-lasting Graves disease. General study findings and limits: TRBV28, TRBJ1-2 and TRBJ2-5 were segments that persistent disease favored. Graves' patients with persistent disease showed TCR diversity lower than patients newly diagnosed.

The time point: persistent/refractory GD, antithyroid drugs over 5 years with positive TRAb. PBMC RNA was the source of the TCR library. American Thyroid Association guidelines defined how Graves' disease was diagnosed. According to the study, TCR beta libraries were built with iRepertoire HTBI primers and CDR3-region Arm-PCR. TCRdb re-called the multiplex PCR reads through MiXCR, storing one row per CDR3 protein. The table has hundreds of thousands of distinct CDR3 sequences, about a fifth seen once. This clonotype was seen ten or more times. The antigen is not known. J was trimmed by 8 bases and V by 7 bases; bases with no gene match: 12. This CDR3 contains 14 residues.

The receptor's source is a female donor with Graves disease. The sequences come from peripheral blood mononuclear cells (PBMCs), collected when the disease was refractory, from a patient treated with antithyroid drugs. This chain uses TRBV12-3 or TRBV12-4 with TRBJ2-5, with 8 bases identical to TRBD1. In DNA, the CDR3 is TGTGCCAGCACCCTGACAGGGGCCCCCAGAACCCAGTACTTC. Amino acids: CASTLTGAPRTQYF.